Listed below are T cell receptor beta chains from one sample, sequenced in a study of OX40 agonist ivuxolimab in advanced cancers. TCRdb keeps only in-frame clones here, not all; method: immunoSEQ multiplex PCR. The sample holds roughly 17,000 clones, over 75% seen once. The sample was CD4+ or CD8+ T cells sorted from blood, taken in a trial of the OX40 agonist ivuxolimab. These receptor sequences come from an adult with an advanced solid tumor such as melanoma, head and neck, liver or kidney cancer. CDR3s include the opening cysteine and the closing phenylalanine or tryptophan. The D gene is left open where the match is weak. Some rows have no size entry. The others give once, few or many, or a class for an expanded clone.

>.|.|TRBJ1-4|TRBV7-6
CASSSVQGKDSDEKLFF
TGTGCCAGCAGCTCCGTGCAAGGGAAGGATAGCGATGAAAAACTGTTTTTT
>.|TRBD2|TRBJ2-3|TRBV19
CASSILAGAIDTQYF
TGTGCCAGTAGTATCCTAGCGGGGGCCATAGATACGCAGTATTTT
>.|.|TRBJ2-2|TRBV5-1
CASSYESYTGELFF
TGCGCCAGCAGCTATGAATCGTACACCGGGGAGCTGTTTTTT
>.|.|TRBJ2-3|TRBV4-1
CASSLGGPAYTDTQYF
TGCGCCAGCAGCCTTGGGGGGCCGGCCTACACAGATACGCAGTATTTT
>.|.|TRBJ2-3|TRBV7-8
CASSGGVDTQYF
TGTGCCAGCAGCGGAGGGGTGGATACGCAGTATTTT
>.|.|TRBJ2-3|TRBV13
CASSLGPSTDTQYF
TGTGCCAGCAGCTTAGGGCCGAGCACAGATACGCAGTATTTT
>.|TRBD1|TRBJ2-3|TRBV6-1
CASSEEGAGPDTQYF
TGTGCCAGCAGTGAAGAGGGGGCAGGGCCAGATACGCAGTATTTT
>.|.|TRBJ1-2|TRBV4-1
CASSQVAAGWQYGYTF
TGCGCCAGCAGCCAAGTGGCGGCAGGGTGGCAGTATGGCTACACCTTC
>.|TRBD2|TRBJ2-7|TRBV27
CASSASGPYEQYF
TGTGCCAGCAGTGCTAGCGGCCCGTACGAGCAGTACTTC
>.|.|TRBJ1-5|TRBV7-9
CASSFGAINQPQHF
TGTGCCAGCAGCTTCGGGGCAATCAATCAGCCCCAGCATTTT
>once|.|TRBJ2-1|TRBV7-9
CASSPADRFYNEQFF
TGTGCCAGCAGCCCGGCGGACAGATTTTACAATGAGCAGTTCTTC
>.|.|TRBJ1-1|TRBV29-1
CSVEWRNTEAFF
TGCAGCGTTGAATGGAGGAACACTGAAGCTTTCTTT
>.|TRBD1|TRBJ1-4|TRBV27
CASSFGQGAVEKLFF
TGTGCCAGCAGTTTTGGGCAGGGGGCTGTAGAAAAACTGTTTTTT
>.|.|TRBJ1-1|TRBV7-2
CASSLEVWGQGIVFF
.
>.|TRBD1|TRBJ2-2|TRBV2
CASSAQGQGNTGELFF
TGTGCCAGCAGCGCACAGGGACAGGGGAACACCGGGGAGCTGTTTTTT
>.|TRBD1|TRBJ2-2|TRBV5-4
CASSSPSGRDRSNTGELFF
TGTGCCAGCAGCTCACCGAGTGGCAGGGACAGATCGAACACCGGGGAGCTGTTTTTT
>.|.|TRBJ2-2|TRBV4-1
CASSQAGLYTGELFF
TGCGCCAGCAGCCAAGCGGGCCTTTACACCGGGGAGCTGTTTTTT
>.|TRBD2|TRBJ2-1|TRBV28
CASSQRGVPNEQFF
TGTGCCAGCAGTCAGCGGGGGGTACCGAATGAGCAGTTCTTC
>once|TRBD1|TRBJ1-5|TRBV6-6
CASGTGGGHQPQHF
TGTGCCAGCGGGACAGGGGGTGGTCATCAGCCCCAGCATTTT
>.|.|TRBJ2-5|TRBV14
CASSQERGSQETQYF
TGTGCCAGCAGCCAAGAAAGGGGTTCCCAAGAGACCCAGTACTTC
>few|.|TRBJ2-7|TRBV6-8
CASSYSGDDEQYF
TGTGCCAGCAGTTACTCAGGGGACGACGAGCAGTACTTC
>once|TRBD2|TRBJ2-1|TRBV2
CASRGGSSYNEQFF
TGTGCCAGCAGGGGGGGGAGCTCCTACAATGAGCAGTTCTTC
>.|.|TRBJ1-1|TRBV6-5
CASSYAGNTEAFF
TGTGCCAGCAGTTATGCAGGGAACACTGAAGCTTTCTTT
>once|.|TRBJ2-5|TRBV6-5
CASSYYPGETQYF
TGTGCCAGCAGTTACTATCCGGGGGAGACCCAGTACTTC
>once|.|TRBJ1-6|TRBV4-1
CASSQVSGLEISSYNSPLHF
TGCGCCAGCAGCCAAGTATCCGGTTTAGAGATAAGCTCCTATAATTCACCCCTCCACTTT
>.|TRBD1|TRBJ2-7|TRBV14
CASSQDAPVGPTGGHEQYF
TGTGCCAGCAGCCAAGATGCCCCAGTAGGTCCTACAGGGGGGCACGAGCAGTACTTC
>.|.|TRBJ2-7|TRBV7-9
CASSLALEKPYEQYF
TGTGCCAGCAGCTTAGCACTGGAAAAACCCTACGAGCAGTACTTC
>medium-sized|.|TRBJ1-1|TRBV14
CASSQYQANTEAFF
TGTGCCAGCAGCCAGTATCAGGCGAACACTGAAGCTTTCTTT
>.|TRBD2|TRBJ2-1|TRBV5-6
CASSGRLAGDNEQFF
TGTGCCAGCAGCGGAAGACTAGCGGGGGACAATGAGCAGTTCTTC
>.|.|TRBJ2-5|TRBV19
CASSMLWDTQYF
TGTGCCAGTAGTATGCTGTGGGACACCCAGTACTTC
>.|TRBD1|TRBJ2-7|TRBV5-6
CASSFGQGPTYEQYF
TGTGCCAGCAGCTTCGGACAGGGACCTACCTACGAGCAGTACTTC
>.|.|TRBJ1-1|TRBV30
CAWNRGGANTEAFF
TGTGCCTGGAACCGTGGGGGGGCGAACACTGAAGCTTTCTTT
>once|.|TRBJ2-7|TRBV27
CASSSRPPYEQYF
TGTGCCAGCAGTTCCCGGCCACCCTACGAGCAGTACTTC
>.|TRBD2|TRBJ2-1|TRBV7-3
CASSFRLRLAGATDYNEQFF
TGTGCCAGCAGCTTTAGGTTGAGGCTAGCGGGGGCCACCGACTACAATGAGCAGTTCTTC
>.|.|TRBJ1-4|TRBV7-9
CASSLGGTGPTNEKLFF
TGTGCCAGCAGCTTAGGGGGCACTGGACCAACTAATGAAAAACTGTTTTTT
>.|.|TRBJ1-2|TRBV9
CASNKDPNYGYTF
TGTGCCAGCAACAAAGACCCTAACTATGGCTACACCTTC
>.|TRBD1|TRBJ1-2|TRBV12-5
CASGLGQGAEGGYTF
TGTGCTAGTGGTTTGGGACAGGGGGCCGAGGGTGGCTACACCTTC
>.|.|TRBJ1-3|TRBV13
CASGDPGSGNTIYF
TGTGCCAGCGGGGATCCGGGCTCTGGAAACACCATATATTTT
>.|.|TRBJ2-3|TRBV7-6
CASSSAPPGRSTDTQYF
TGTGCCAGCAGTTCGGCCCCCCCGGGACGGAGCACAGATACGCAGTATTTT
>.|TRBD1|TRBJ1-2|TRBV6-5
CASSSATGYGYGYTF
TGTGCCAGCAGTTCCGCGACAGGGTATGGCTATGGCTACACCTTC
>.|.|TRBJ2-1|TRBV10-1
CASSGGSINEQFF
TGCGCCAGCAGTGGAGGGTCCATCAATGAGCAGTTCTTC
>.|.|TRBJ1-6|TRBV27
CASSLFNSPLHF
TGTGCCAGCAGTTTATTTAATTCACCCCTCCACTTT
>.|.|TRBJ1-6|TRBV2
CASSDGVLPNSPLHF
TGTGCCAGCAGTGATGGGGTGCTCCCCAATTCACCCCTCCACTTT
>.|.|TRBJ1-5|TRBV9
CASSLGGTHQPQHF
TGTGCCAGCAGCCTAGGGGGGACCCATCAGCCCCAGCATTTT
>.|.|TRBJ2-7|TRBV14
CASSLFGGANSYEQYF
TGTGCCAGCAGCCTTTTCGGGGGAGCGAACTCCTACGAGCAGTACTTC
>.|.|TRBJ1-1|TRBV4-1
CASSQGETEAFF
TGCGCCAGCAGCCAGGGAGAGACTGAAGCTTTCTTT
>.|TRBD1|TRBJ2-1|TRBV9
CASSGRDRGHHEQFF
TGTGCCAGCAGCGGCCGGGACAGGGGGCATCATGAGCAGTTCTTC
>.|TRBD1|TRBJ1-1|TRBV6-4
CASSAGQENTEAFF
TGTGCCAGCAGTGCGGGACAGGAGAACACTGAAGCTTTCTTT
>.|TRBD2|TRBJ2-1|TRBV6-4
CASSDIGLADKSSYNEQFF
TGTGCCAGCAGTGATATAGGGCTAGCGGACAAAAGCTCCTACAATGAGCAGTTCTTC
>.|.|TRBJ2-1|TRBV4-1
CASSPPARLYEQFF
TGCGCCAGCAGCCCGCCGGCCCGGTTGTATGAGCAGTTCTTC